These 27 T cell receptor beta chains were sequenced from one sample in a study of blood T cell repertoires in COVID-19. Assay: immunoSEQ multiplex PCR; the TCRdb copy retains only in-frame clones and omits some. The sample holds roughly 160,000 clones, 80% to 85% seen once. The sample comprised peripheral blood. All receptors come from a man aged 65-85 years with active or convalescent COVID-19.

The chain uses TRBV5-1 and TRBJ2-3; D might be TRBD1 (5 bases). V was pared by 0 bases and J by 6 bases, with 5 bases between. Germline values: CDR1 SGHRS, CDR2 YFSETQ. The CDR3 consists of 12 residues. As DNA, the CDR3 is TGCGCCAGCAGCTTGGAGGGGGATACGCAGTATTTT. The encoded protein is CASSLEGDTQYF.

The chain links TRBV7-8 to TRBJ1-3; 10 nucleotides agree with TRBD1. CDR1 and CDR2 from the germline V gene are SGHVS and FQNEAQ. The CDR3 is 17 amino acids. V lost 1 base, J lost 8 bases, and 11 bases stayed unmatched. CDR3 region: CASSLVSATGGQDTIYF. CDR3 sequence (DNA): TGTGCCAGCAGCTTAGTGTCGGCGACAGGGGGCCAGGACACCATATATTTT.

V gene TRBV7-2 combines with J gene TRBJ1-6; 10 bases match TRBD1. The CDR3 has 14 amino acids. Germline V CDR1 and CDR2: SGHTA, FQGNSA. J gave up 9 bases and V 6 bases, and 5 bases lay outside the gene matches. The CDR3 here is CASRVGQGGSPLHF. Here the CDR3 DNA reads TGTGCCAGCAGGGTAGGACAGGGGGGTTCACCCCTCCACTTT.

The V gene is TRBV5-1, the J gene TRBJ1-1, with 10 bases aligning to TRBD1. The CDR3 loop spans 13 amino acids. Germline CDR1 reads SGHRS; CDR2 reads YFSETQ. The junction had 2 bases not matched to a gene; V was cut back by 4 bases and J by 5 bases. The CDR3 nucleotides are TGCGCCAGCAGCCAGGACAGGGGGACTGAAGCTTTCTTT. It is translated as CASSQDRGTEAFF.

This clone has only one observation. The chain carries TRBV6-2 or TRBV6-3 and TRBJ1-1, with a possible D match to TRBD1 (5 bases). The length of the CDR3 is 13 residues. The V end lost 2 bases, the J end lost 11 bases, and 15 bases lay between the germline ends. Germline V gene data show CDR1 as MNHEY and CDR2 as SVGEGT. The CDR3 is CASSYQPGGIAFF. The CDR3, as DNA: TGTGCCAGCAGTTACCAACCGGGGGGGATTGCTTTCTTT.

DNA of the CDR3: TGTGCCAGCAGCTTGGGGCGGGGGGGCCCAAATACGCAGTATTTT. This encodes CASSLGRGGPNTQYF. The chain carries TRBV11-2 and TRBJ2-3, with TRBD2 matching 9 bases. Looked up from germline, CDR1 is SGHAT and CDR2 is FQNNGV. This CDR3 has 15 amino acids. V trimming: 3 bases; J trimming: 7 bases; junction bases outside the gene matches: 8.

Here the CDR3 DNA reads TGTGCCAGCAGCGAGACACCTTCTGGGACTGAAGCTTTCTTT. This gives the protein CASSETPSGTEAFF. The chain uses TRBV7-2 and TRBJ1-1; D ambiguous. The CDR3 is made up of 14 amino acids. V dropped 5 bases and J dropped 5 bases, with 15 bases sitting between them. From germline, CDR1 is SGHTA and CDR2 FQGNSA.

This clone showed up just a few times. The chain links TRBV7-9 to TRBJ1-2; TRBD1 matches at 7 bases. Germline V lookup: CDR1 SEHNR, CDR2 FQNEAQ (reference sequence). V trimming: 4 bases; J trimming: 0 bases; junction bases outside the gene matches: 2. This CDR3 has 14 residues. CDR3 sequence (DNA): TGTGCCAGCAGCTCGCAGGGGGCTAACTATGGCTACACCTTC. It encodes CASSSQGANYGYTF.

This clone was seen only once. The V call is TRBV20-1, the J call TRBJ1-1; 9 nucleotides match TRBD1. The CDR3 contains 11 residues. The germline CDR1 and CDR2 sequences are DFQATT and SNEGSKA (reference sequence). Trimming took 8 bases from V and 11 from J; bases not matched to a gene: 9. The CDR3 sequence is CSTYRGRWAFF. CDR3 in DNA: TGCAGTACTTACAGGGGGCGGTGGGCTTTCTTT.

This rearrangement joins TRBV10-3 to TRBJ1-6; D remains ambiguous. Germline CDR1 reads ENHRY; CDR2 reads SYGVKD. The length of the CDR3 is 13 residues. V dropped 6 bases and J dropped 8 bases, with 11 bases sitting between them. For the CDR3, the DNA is TGTGCCATCAGACAGATTTCAGATTCACCCCTCCACTTT. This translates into CAIRQISDSPLHF.

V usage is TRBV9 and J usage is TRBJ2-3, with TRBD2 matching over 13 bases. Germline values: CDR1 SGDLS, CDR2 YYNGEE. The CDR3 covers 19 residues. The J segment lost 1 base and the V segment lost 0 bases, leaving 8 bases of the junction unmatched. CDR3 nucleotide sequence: TGTGCCAGCAGCGTAGCCCCCTGGACTAGCGGGAGCCGCACAGATACGCAGTATTTT. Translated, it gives CASSVAPWTSGSRTDTQYF.

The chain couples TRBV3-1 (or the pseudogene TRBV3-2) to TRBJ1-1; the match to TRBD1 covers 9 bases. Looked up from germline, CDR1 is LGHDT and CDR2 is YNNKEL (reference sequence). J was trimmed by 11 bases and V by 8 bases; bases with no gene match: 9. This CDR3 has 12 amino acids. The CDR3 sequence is CASGDRGSGAFF. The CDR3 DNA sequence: TGTGCCAGCGGCGACAGGGGGAGCGGGGCTTTCTTT.

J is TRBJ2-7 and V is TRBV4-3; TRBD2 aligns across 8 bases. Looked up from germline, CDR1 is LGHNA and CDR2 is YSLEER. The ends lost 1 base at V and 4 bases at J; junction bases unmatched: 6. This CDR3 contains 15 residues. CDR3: CASSQGGGRRYEQYF. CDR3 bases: TGCGCCAGCAGCCAAGGGGGCGGGAGGAGGTACGAGCAGTACTTC.

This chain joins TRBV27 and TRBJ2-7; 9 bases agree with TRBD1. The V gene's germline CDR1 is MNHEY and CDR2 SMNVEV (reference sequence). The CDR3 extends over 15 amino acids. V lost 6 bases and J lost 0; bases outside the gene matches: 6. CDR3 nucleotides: TGTGCCAGCAGCCTGGACAGGGGTTTCTCCTACGAGCAGTACTTC. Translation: CASSLDRGFSYEQYF.

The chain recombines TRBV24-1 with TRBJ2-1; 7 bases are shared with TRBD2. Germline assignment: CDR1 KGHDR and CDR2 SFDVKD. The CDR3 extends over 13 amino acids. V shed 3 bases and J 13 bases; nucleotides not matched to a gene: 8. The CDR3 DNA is TGTGCCACCAGTGATACTAGCGCTCCTGAACAGTTCTTC. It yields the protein CATSDTSAPEQFF.

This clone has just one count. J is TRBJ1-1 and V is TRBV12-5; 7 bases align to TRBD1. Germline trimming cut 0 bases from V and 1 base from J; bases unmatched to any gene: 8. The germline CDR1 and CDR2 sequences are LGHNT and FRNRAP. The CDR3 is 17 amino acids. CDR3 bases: TGTGCTAGTGGTTTGGTCACCCAGGGGGGATGGAACACTGAAGCTTTCTTT. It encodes CASGLVTQGGWNTEAFF.

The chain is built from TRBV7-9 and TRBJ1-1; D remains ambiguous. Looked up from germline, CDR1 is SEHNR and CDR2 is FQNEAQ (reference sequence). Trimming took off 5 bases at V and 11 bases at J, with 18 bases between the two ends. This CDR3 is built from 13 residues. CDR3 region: CASSTNTGSEAFF. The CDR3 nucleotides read TGTGCCAGCAGCACCAATACGGGGTCGGAGGCTTTCTTT.

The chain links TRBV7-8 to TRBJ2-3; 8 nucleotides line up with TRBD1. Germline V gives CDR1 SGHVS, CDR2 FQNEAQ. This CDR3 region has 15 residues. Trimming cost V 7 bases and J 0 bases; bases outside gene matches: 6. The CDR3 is CASTRQGYSTDTQYF. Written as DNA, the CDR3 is TGTGCCAGCACACGACAGGGGTATAGCACAGATACGCAGTATTTT.

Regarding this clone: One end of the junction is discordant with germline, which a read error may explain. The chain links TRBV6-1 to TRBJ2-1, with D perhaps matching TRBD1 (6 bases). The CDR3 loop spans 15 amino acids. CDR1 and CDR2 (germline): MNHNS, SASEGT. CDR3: CASGDSDRSYNEQFF. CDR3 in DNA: TGTGCCAGCGGTGATTCGGACAGATCCTACAATGAGCAGTTCTTC.

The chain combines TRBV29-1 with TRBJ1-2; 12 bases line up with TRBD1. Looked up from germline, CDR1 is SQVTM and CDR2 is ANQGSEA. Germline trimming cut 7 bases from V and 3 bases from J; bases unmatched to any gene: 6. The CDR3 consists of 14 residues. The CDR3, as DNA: TGCAGCGCTTGGGACAGGGGGCAGGACTATGGCTACACCTTC. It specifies CSAWDRGQDYGYTF.

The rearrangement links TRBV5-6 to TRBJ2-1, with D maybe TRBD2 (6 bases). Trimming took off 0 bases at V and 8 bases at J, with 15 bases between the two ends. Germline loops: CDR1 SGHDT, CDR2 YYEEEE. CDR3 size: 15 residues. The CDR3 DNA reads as TGTGCCAGCAGCTTGGCCGGACGGGGGTGGCATGAGCAGTTCTTC. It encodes CASSLAGRGWHEQFF.

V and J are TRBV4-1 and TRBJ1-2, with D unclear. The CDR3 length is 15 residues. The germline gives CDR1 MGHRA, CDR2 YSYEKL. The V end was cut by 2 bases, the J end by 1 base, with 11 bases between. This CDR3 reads CASSQIEWFNYGYTF. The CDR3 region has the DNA TGCGCCAGCAGCCAAATAGAGTGGTTTAACTATGGCTACACCTTC.

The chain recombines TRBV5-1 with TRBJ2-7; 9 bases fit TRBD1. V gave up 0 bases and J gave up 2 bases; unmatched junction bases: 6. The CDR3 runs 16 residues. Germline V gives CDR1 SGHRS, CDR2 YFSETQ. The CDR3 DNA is TGCGCCAGCAGCTTGGTCTCCGGGACAGGGACCTACGAGCAGTACTTC. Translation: CASSLVSGTGTYEQYF.

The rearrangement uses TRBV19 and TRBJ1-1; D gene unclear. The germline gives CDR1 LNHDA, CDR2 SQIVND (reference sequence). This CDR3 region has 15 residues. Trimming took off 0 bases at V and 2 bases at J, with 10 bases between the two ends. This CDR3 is CASSIEARLNTEAFF. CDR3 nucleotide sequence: TGTGCCAGTAGTATAGAGGCGAGGCTCAACACTGAAGCTTTCTTT.

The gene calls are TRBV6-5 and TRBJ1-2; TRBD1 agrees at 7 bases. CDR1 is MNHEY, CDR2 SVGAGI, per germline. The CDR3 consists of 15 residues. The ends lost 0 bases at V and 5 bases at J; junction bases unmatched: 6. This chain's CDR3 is CASSYSGQQGYGYTF. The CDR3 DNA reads TGTGCCAGCAGTTACTCGGGGCAACAGGGGTATGGCTACACCTTC.

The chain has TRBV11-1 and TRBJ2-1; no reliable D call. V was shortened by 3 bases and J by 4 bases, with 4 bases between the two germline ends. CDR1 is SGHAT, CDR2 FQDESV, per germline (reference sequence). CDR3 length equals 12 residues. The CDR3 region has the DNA TGTGCCAGCAGCTTCAGGTACAATGAGCAGTTCTTC. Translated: CASSFRYNEQFF.

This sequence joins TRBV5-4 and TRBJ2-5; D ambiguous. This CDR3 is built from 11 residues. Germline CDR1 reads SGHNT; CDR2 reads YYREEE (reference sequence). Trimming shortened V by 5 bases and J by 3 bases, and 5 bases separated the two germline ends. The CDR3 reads CASRIKETQYF. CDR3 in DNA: TGTGCCAGCAGAATAAAAGAGACCCAGTACTTC.